This T cell receptor beta chain was sequenced during a study of blood T cells in healthy people across ages. Worth noting for this clonotype: What it binds is unknown.

With a J-beta primer mix and a sample-barcoded 5' primer, a second PCR ran roughly 6 to 11 cycles. A template-switch adaptor with 12 random nucleotides tagged each cDNA molecule. Any given sample supplied a minimum of 3 million CDR3-containing paired-end reads. MiXCR was run by TCRdb on the 5' RACE reads, yielding one entry per CDR3 protein. The data contain some 690,000 distinct CDR3 sequences, around a fifth of them seen just once; the ten biggest clones take up roughly a fifth. Germline CDR1 and CDR2: SGHTA and FQGNSA. The CDR3 length is 15 residues. The ends were cut back, 2 bases at V and 8 bases at J, with 17 bases in the middle. Findings of the study overall: Diversity of TCR beta per million T cells declined in a roughly linear way with age. Whereas aged donors had fewer naive CD4+ cells, long-lived donors had more of them and higher diversity.

The TCR sequence derives from a man aged 70-80 years in good health. This chain joins TRBV7-2 and TRBJ2-3, with D perhaps matching TRBD1 (6 bases). What was sequenced was blood. CDR3 residues: CASSLMASQGGTQYF. The CDR3 region has the DNA TGTGCCAGCAGCTTAATGGCCTCCCAAGGGGGTACGCAGTATTTT.